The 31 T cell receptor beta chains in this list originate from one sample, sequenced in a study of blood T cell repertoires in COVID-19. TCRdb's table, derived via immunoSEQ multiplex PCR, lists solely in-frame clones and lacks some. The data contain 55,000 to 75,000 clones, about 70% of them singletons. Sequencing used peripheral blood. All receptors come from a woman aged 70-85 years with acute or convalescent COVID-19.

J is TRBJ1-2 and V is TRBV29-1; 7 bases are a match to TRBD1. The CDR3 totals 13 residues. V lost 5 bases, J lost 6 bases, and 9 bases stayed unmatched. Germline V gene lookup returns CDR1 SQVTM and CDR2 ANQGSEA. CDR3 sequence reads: CSVTGVPGNGYTF. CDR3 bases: TGCAGCGTTACAGGGGTACCAGGGAATGGCTACACCTTC.

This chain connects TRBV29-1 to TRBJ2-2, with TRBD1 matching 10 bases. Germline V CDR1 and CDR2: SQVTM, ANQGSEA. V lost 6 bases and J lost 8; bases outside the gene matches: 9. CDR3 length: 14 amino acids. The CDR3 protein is CSVDGTGVSGELFF. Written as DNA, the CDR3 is TGCAGCGTCGACGGGACAGGGGTCTCGGGGGAGCTGTTTTTT.

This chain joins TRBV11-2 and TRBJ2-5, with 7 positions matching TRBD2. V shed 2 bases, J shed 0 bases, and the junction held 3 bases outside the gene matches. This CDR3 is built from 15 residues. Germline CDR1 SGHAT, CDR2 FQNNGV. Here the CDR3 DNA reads TGTGCCAGCAGCTTAAGAGCGGGGCACCAAGAGACCCAGTACTTC. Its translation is CASSLRAGHQETQYF.

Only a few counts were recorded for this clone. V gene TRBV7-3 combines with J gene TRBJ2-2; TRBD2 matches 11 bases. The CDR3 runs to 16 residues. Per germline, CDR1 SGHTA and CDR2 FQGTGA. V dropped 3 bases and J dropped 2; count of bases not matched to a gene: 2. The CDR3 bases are TGTGCCAGCAGCTTCCTAGCGGGAGGAAACACCGGGGAGCTGTTTTTT. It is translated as CASSFLAGGNTGELFF.

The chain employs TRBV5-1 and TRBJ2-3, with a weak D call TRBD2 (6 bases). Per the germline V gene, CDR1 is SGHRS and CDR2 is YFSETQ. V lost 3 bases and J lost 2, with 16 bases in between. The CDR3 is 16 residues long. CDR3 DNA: TGCGCCAGCAGCTACGATGCGCGGGGCTCCACAGATACGCAGTATTTT. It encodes CASSYDARGSTDTQYF.

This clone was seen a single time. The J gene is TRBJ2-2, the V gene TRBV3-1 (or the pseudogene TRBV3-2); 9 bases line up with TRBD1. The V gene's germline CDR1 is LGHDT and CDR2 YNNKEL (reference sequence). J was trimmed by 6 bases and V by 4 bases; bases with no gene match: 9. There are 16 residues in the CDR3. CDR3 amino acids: CASSPRQGVLSGELFF. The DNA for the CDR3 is TGTGCCAGCAGCCCCCGACAGGGGGTTCTGTCCGGGGAGCTGTTTTTT.

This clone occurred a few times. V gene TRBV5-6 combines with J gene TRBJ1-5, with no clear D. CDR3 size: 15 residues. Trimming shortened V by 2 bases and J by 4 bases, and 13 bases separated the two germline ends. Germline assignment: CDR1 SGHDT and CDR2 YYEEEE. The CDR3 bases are TGTGCCAGCAGCTTCGTAGAGGAAGTAAATCAGCCCCAGCATTTT. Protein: CASSFVEEVNQPQHF.

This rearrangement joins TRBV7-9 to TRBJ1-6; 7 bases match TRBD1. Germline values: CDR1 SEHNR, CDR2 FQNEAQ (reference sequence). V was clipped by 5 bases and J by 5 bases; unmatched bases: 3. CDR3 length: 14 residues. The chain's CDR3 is CASSLTGDNSPLHF. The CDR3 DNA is TGTGCCAGCAGCCTTACAGGGGATAATTCACCCCTCCACTTT. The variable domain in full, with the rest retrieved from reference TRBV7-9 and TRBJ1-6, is DTGVSQNPRHKITKRGQNVTFRCDPISEHNRLYWYRQTLGQGPEFLTYFQNEAQLEKSRLLSDRFSAERPKGSFSTLEIQRTEQGDSAMYLCASSLTGDNSPLHFGNGTRLTVT.

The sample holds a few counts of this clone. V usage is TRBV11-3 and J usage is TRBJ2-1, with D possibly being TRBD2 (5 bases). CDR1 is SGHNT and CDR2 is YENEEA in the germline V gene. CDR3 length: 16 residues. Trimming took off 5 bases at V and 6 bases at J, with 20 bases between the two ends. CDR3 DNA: TGTGCCAGCAGCCCAGACGGGGATTCGTTAAGCAATGAGCAGTTCTTC. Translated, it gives CASSPDGDSLSNEQFF.

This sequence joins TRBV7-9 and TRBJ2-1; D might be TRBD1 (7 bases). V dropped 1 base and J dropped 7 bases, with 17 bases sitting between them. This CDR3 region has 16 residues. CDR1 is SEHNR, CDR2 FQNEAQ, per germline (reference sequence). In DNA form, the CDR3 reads TGTGCCAGCAGCTTAGAAGGAGGGGGCGTAATGAATGAGCAGTTCTTC. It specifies CASSLEGGGVMNEQFF.

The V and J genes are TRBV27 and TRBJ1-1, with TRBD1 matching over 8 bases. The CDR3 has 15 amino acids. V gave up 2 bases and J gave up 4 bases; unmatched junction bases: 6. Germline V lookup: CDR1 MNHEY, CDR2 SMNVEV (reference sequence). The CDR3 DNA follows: TGTGCCAGCAGTTTAAGGACAGGGACGGCCACTGAAGCTTTCTTT. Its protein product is CASSLRTGTATEAFF.

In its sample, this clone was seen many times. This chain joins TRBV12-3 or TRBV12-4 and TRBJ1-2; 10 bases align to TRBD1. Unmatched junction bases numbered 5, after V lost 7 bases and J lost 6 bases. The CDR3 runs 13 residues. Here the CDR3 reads CASNPGQGNGYTF. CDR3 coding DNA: TGTGCCAGCAACCCGGGACAGGGGAATGGCTACACCTTC.

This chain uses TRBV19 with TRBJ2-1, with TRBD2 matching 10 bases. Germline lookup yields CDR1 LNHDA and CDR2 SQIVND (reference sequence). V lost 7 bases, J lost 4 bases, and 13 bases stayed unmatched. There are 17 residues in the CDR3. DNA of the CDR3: TGTGCCAGTACCAAACGGACTAGCGGTCTATTTTACAATGAGCAGTTCTTC. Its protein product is CASTKRTSGLFYNEQFF.

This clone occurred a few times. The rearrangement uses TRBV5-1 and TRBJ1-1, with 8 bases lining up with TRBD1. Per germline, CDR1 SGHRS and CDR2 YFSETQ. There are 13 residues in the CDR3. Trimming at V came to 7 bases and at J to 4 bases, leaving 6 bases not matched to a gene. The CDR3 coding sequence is TGCGCCAGCGGCCGAACAGGGGGCACTGAAGCTTTCTTT. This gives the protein CASGRTGGTEAFF.

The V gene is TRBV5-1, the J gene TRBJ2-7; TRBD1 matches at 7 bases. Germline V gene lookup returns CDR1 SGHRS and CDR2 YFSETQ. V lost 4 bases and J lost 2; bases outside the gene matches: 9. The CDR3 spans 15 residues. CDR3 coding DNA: TGCGCCAGCAGCATCGACAGGGTGGCCCCCTACGAGCAGTACTTC. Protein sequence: CASSIDRVAPYEQYF. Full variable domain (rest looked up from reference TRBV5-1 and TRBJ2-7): KAGVTQTPRYLIKTRGQQVTLSCSPISGHRSVSWYQQTPGQGLQFLFEYFSETQRNKGNFPGRFSGRQFSNSRSEMNVSTLELGDSALYLCASSIDRVAPYEQYFGPGTRLTVT.

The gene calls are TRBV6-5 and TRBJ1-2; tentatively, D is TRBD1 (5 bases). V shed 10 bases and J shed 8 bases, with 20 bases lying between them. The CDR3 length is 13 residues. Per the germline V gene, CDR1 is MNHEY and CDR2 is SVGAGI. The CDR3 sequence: CATVGLSIVGYTF. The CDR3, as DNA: TGTGCCACCGTGGGACTTTCTATTGTGGGCTACACCTTC.

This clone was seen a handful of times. CDR3: CASSLHGNTEAFF. As DNA, the CDR3 is TGTGCCAGCAGCTTACACGGGAACACTGAAGCTTTCTTT. This chain links TRBV11-2 with TRBJ1-1; D not certain. Looked up from germline, CDR1 is SGHAT and CDR2 is FQNNGV. The V gene lost 2 bases and the J gene lost 1 base, with 5 bases spanning the gap. This CDR3 spans 13 amino acids.

CDR3 DNA sequence: TGTGCCAGCAGCCTCCGACTAGCGGGGACTGTATCGGAGCAGTACTTC. Its protein is CASSLRLAGTVSEQYF. The V and J genes are TRBV3-1 (or the pseudogene TRBV3-2) and TRBJ2-7; 11 bases line up with TRBD2. The J segment lost 7 bases and the V segment lost 4 bases, leaving 12 bases of the junction unmatched. This CDR3 is built from 16 residues. Germline CDR1 and CDR2: LGHDT and YNNKEL (reference sequence).

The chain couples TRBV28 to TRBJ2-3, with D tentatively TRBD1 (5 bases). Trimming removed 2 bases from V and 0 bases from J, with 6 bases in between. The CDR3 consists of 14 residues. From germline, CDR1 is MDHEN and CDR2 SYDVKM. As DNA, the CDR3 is TGTGCCAGCAGTTTAGGGGCTAGCACAGATACGCAGTATTTT. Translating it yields CASSLGASTDTQYF.

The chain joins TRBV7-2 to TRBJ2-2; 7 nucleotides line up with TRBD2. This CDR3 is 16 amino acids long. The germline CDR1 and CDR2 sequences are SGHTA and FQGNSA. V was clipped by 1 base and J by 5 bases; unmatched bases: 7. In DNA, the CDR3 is TGTGCCAGCAGCTTAGAGGGCGGGAGCGGGACCGGGGAGCTGTTTTTT. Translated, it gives CASSLEGGSGTGELFF.

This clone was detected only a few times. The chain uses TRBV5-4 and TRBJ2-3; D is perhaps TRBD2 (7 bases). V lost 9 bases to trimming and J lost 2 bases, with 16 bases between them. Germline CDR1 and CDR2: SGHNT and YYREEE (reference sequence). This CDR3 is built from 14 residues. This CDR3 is CAILGGPHTDTQYF. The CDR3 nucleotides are TGTGCCATACTGGGGGGGCCGCACACAGATACGCAGTATTTT.

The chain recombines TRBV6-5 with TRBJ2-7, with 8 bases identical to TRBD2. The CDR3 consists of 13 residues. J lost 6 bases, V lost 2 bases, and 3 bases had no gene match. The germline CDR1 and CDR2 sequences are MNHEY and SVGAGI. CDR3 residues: CASSYGTSAEQYF. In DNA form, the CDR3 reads TGTGCCAGCAGTTACGGGACTAGTGCCGAGCAGTACTTC.

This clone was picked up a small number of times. CDR3 sequence reads: CASSPLQTSNGYSNQPQHF. CDR3 sequence (DNA): TGTGCCAGCAGCCCCTTACAGACCTCAAACGGCTATAGCAATCAGCCCCAGCATTTT. The chain joins TRBV28 to TRBJ1-5; D gene ambiguous. Germline CDR1 and CDR2: MDHEN and SYDVKM. The CDR3 has 19 amino acids. Trimming left V 6 bases short and J 0 bases short, with 24 bases between.

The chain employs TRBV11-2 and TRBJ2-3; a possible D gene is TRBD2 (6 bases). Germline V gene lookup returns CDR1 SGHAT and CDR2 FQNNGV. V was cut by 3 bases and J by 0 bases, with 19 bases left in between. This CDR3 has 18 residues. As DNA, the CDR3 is TGTGCCAGCAGCTTGACAAGACCCGGAAGCGGGAGCACAGATACGCAGTATTTT. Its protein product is CASSLTRPGSGSTDTQYF.

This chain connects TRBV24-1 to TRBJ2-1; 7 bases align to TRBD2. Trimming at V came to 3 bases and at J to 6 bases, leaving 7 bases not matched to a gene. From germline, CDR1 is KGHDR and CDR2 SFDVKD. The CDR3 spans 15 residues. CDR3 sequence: CATSDGGGLGNEQFF. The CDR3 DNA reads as TGTGCCACCAGTGATGGGGGGGGTCTCGGCAATGAGCAGTTCTTC.

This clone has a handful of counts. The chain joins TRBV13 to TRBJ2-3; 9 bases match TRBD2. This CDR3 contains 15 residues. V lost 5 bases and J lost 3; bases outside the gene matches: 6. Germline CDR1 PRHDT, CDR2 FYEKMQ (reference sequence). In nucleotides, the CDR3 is TGTGCCAGCAGCGCGCGGAGCGGGGGGACAGATACGCAGTATTTT. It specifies CASSARSGGTDTQYF.

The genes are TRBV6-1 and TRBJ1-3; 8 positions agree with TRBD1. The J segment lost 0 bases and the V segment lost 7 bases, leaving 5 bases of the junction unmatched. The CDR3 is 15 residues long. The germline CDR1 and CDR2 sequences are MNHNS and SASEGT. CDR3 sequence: CASTLQGVSGNTIYF. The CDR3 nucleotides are TGTGCCAGCACATTACAGGGGGTCTCTGGAAACACCATATATTTT.

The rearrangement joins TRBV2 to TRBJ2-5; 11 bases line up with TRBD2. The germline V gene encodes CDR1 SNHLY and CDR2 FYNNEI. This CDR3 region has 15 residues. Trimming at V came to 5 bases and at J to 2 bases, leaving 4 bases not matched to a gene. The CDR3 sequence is CASSRTSGLQETQYF. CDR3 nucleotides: TGTGCCAGCAGTCGGACTAGCGGGCTTCAAGAGACCCAGTACTTC.

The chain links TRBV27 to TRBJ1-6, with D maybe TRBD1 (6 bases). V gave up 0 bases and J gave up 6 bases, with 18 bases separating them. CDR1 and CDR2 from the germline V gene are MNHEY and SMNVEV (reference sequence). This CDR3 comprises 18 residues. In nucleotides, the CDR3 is TGTGCCAGCAGTTTATCCATGGTACAGGGATTAAGTAATTCACCCCTCCACTTT. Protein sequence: CASSLSMVQGLSNSPLHF.

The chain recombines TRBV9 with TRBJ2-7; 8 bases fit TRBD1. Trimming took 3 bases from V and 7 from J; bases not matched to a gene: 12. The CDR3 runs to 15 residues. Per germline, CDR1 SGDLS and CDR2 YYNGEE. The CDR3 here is CASSAQGAYMGEQYF. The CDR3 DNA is TGTGCCAGCAGCGCTCAGGGGGCGTATATGGGGGAGCAGTACTTC. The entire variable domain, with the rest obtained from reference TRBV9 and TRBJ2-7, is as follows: DSGVTQTPKHLITATGQRVTLRCSPRSGDLSVYWYQQSLDQGLQFLIQYYNGEERAKGNILERFSAQQFPDLHSELNLSSLELGDSALYFCASSAQGAYMGEQYFGPGTRLTVT.

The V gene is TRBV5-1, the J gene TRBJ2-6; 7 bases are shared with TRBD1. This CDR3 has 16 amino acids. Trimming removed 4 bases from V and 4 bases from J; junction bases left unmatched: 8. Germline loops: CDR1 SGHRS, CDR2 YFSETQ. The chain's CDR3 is CASSPHRGTGANVLTF. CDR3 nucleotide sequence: TGCGCCAGCAGCCCCCACAGGGGAACCGGGGCCAACGTCCTGACTTTC.